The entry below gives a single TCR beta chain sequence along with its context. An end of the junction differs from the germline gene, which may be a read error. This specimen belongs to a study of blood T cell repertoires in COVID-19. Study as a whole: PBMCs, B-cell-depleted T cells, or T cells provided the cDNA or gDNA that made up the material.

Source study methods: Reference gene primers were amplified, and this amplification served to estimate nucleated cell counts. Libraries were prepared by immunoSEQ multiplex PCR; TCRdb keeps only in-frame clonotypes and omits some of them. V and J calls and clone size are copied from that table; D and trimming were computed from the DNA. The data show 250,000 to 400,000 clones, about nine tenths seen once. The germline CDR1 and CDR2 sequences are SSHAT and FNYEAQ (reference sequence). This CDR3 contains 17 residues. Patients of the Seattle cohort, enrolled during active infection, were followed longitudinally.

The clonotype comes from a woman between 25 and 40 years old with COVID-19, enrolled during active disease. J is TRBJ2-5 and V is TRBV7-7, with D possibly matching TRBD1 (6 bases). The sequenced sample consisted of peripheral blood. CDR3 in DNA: TGTGCTAGCAGCTTAGCGATGGGGGCGGCCTTCAAAGAGACCCAGTACTTC. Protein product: CASSLAMGAAFKETQYF.